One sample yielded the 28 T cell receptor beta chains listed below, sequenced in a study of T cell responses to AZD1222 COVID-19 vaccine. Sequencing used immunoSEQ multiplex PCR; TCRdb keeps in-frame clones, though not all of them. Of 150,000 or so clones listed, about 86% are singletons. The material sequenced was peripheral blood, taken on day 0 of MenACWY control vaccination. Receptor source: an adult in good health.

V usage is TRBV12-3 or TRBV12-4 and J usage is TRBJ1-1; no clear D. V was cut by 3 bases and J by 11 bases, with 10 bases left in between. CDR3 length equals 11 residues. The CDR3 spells CASSFTGEAFF. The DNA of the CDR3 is TGTGCCAGCAGTTTTACCGGGGAGGCTTTCTTT.

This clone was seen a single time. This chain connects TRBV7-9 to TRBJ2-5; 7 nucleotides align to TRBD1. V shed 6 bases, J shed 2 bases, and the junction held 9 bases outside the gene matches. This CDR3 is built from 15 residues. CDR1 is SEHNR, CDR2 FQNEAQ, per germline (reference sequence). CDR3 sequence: CASSPTGRGQETQYF. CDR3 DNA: TGTGCCAGCAGTCCGACAGGGAGAGGACAAGAGACCCAGTACTTC.

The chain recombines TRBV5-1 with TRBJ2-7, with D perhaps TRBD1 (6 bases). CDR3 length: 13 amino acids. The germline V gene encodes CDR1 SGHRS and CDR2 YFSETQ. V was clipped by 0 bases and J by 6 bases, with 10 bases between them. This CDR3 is CASSLVGTSEQYF. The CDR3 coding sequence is TGCGCCAGCAGCTTGGTAGGGACATCCGAGCAGTACTTC.

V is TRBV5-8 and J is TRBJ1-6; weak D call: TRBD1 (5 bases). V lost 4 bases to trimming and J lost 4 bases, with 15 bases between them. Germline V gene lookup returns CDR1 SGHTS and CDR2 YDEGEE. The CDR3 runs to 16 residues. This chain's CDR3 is CASSGAGLLYNSPLHF. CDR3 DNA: TGTGCCAGCAGCGGAGCGGGACTTCTATATAATTCACCCCTCCACTTT. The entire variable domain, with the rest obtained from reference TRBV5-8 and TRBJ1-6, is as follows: EAGVTQSPTHLIKTRGQQATLRCSPISGHTSVYWYQQALGLGLQFLLWYDEGEERNRGNFPPRFSGRQFPNYSSELNVNALELEDSALYLCASSGAGLLYNSPLHFGNGTRLTVT.

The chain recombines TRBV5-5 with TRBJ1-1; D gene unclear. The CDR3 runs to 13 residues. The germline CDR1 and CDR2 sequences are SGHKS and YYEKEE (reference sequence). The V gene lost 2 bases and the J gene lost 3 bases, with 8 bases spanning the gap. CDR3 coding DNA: TGTGCCAGCAGCTTCCTACAACACACTGAAGCTTTCTTT. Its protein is CASSFLQHTEAFF.

The CDR3 sequence is CASSLAQAGGFETQYF. The CDR3 bases are TGCGCCAGCAGCTTGGCTCAGGCGGGAGGATTCGAGACCCAGTACTTC. This chain uses TRBV5-1 with TRBJ2-5, with 8 bases matching TRBD2. The J segment lost 5 bases and the V segment lost 0 bases, leaving 9 bases of the junction unmatched. The CDR3 consists of 16 residues. CDR1 SGHRS and CDR2 YFSETQ come from the germline V gene. The full variable domain, with the rest looked up from reference TRBV5-1 and TRBJ2-5, is KAGVTQTPRYLIKTRGQQVTLSCSPISGHRSVSWYQQTPGQGLQFLFEYFSETQRNKGNFPGRFSGRQFSNSRSEMNVSTLELGDSALYLCASSLAQAGGFETQYFGPGTRLLVL.

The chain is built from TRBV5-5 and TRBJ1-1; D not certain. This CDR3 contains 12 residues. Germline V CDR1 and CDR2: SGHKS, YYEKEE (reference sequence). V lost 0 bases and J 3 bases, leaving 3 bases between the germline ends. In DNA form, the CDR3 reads TGTGCCAGCAGCTTGGAGTACACTGAAGCTTTCTTT. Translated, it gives CASSLEYTEAFF.

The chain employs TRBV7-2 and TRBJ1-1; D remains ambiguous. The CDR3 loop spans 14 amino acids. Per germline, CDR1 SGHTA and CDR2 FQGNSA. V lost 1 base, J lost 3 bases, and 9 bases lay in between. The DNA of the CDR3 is TGTGCCAGCAGCTTAGACGGGCCTGACACTGAAGCTTTCTTT. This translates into CASSLDGPDTEAFF.

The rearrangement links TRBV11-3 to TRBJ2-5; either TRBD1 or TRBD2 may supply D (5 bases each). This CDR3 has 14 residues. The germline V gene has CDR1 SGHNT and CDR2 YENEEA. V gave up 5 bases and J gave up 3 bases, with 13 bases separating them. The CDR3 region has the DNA TGTGCCAGCAGCCTTAACAGAGGGGAAGAGACCCAGTACTTC. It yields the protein CASSLNRGEETQYF.

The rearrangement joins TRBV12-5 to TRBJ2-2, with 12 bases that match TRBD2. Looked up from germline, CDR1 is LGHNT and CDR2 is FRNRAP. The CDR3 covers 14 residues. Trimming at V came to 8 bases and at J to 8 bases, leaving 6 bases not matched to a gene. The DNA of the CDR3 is TGTGCTAGTTTGACTAGCGGGGGCCGGGGGGAGCTGTTTTTT. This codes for CASLTSGGRGELFF.

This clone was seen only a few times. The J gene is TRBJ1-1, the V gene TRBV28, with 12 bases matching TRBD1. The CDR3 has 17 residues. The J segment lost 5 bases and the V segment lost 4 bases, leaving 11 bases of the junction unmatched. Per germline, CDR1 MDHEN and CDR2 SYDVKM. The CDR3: CASSSSRDRGPETEAFF. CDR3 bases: TGTGCCAGCAGTTCCAGCCGGGACAGGGGGCCAGAGACTGAAGCTTTCTTT. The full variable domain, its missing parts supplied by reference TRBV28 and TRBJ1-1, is DVKVTQSSRYLVKRTGEKVFLECVQDMDHENMFWYRQDPGLGLRLIYFSYDVKMKEKGDIPEGYSVSREKKERFSLILESASTNQTSMYLCASSSSRDRGPETEAFFGQGTRLTVV.

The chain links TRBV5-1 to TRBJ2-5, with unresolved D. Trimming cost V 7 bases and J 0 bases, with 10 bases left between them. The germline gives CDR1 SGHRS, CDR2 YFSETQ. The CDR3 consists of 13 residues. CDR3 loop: CASSTEYQETQYF. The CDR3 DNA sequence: TGCGCCAGCTCTACAGAGTACCAAGAGACCCAGTACTTC.

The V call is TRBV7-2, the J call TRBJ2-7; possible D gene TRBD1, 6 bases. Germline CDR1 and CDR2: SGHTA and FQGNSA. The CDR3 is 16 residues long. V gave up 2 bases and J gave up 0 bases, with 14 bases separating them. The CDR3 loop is CASSLSPQGFSYEQYV. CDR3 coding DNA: TGTGCCAGCAGCTTATCCCCACAGGGTTTCTCCTACGAGCAGTACGTC.

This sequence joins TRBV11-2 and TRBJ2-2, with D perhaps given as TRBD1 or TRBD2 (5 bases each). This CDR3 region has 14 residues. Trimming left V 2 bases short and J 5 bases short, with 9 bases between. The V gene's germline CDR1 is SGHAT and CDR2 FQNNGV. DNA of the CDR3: TGTGCCAGCAGCTTACGGGGCTGGACCGGGGAGCTGTTTTTT. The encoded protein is CASSLRGWTGELFF. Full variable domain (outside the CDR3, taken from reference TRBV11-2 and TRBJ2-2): EAGVAQSPRYKIIEKRQSVAFWCNPISGHATLYWYQQILGQGPKLLIQFQNNGVVDDSQLPKDRFSAERLKGVDSTLKIQPAKLEDSAVYLCASSLRGWTGELFFGEGSRLTVL.

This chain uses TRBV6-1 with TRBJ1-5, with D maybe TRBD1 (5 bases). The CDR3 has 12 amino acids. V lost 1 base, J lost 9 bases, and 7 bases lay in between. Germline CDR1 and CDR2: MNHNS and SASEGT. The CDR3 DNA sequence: TGTGCCAGCAGTGAAGGGGACTGGCCCCAGCATTTT. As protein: CASSEGDWPQHF.

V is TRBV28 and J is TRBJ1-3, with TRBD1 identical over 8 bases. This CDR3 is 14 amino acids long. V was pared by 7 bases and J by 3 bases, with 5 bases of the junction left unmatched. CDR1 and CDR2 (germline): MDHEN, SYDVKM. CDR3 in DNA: TGTGCCAGCACGACAGGGGTCTTTGGAAACACCATATATTTT. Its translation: CASTTGVFGNTIYF.

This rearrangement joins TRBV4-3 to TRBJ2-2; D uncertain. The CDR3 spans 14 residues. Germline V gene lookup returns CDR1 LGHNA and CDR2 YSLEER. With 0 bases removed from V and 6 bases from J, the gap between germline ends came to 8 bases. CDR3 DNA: TGCGCCAGCAGCCAAGATACAGTCCCCGGGGAGCTGTTTTTT. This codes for CASSQDTVPGELFF.

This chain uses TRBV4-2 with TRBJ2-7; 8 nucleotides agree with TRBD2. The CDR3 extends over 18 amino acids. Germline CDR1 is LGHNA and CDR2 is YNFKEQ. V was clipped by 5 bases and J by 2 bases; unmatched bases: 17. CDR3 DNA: TGTGCCAGCAGCTCCCGGGGACCTAAGGCGGGAGGTACCTACGAGCAGTACTTC. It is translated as CASSSRGPKAGGTYEQYF.

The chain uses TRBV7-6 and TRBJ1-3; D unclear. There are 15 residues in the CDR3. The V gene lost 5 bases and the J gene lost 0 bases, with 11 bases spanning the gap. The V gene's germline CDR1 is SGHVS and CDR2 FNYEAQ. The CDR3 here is CASSLSPLSGNTIYF. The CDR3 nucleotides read TGTGCCAGCAGCCTTTCTCCCCTCTCTGGAAACACCATATATTTT.

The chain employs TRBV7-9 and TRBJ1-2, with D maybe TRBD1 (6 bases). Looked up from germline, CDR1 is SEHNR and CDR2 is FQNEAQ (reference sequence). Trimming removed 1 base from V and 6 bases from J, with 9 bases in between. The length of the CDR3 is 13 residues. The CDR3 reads CASSLGQGHGYTF. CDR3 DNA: TGTGCCAGCAGCTTAGGGCAGGGGCATGGCTACACCTTC.

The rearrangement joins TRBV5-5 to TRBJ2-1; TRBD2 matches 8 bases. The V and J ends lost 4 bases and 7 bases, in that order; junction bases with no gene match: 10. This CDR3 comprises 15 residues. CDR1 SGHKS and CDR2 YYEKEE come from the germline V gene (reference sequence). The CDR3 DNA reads TGTGCCAGCAGCCGGGACCGGGGGGGCCATAATGAGCAGTTCTTC. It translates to CASSRDRGGHNEQFF. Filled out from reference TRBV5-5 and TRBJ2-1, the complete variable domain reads DAGVTQSPTHLIKTRGQQVTLRCSPISGHKSVSWYQQVLGQGPQFIFQYYEKEERGRGNFPDRFSARQFPNYSSELNVNALLLGDSALYLCASSRDRGGHNEQFFGPGTRLTVL.

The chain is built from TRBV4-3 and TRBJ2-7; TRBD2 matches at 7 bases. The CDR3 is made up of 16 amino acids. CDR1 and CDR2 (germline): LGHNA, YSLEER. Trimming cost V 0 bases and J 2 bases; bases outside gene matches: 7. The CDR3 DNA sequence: TGCGCCAGCAGCCAAGATCAGGACCTAGCGGCCTACGAGCAGTACTTC. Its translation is CASSQDQDLAAYEQYF.

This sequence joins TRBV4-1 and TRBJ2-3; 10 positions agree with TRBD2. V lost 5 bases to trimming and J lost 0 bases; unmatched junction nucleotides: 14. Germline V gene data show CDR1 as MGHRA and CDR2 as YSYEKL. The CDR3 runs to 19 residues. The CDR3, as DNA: TGCGCCAGCAGCAAAACTCTGGGACTAGCGAACGCTAGCACAGATACGCAGTATTTT. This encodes CASSKTLGLANASTDTQYF.

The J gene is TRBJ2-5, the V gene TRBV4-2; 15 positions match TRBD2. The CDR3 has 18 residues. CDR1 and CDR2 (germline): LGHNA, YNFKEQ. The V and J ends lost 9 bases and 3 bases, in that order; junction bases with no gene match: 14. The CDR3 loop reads CASSTGTSGGPIEETQYF. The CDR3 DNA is TGTGCCAGTTCGACCGGGACTAGCGGGGGGCCCATCGAAGAGACCCAGTACTTC.

In DNA, the CDR3 is TGTGCCAGCAGCGTAGGAGGAGTACAGGGAAGGCTGGGAAACACCATATATTTT. Protein sequence: CASSVGGVQGRLGNTIYF. V and J are TRBV9 and TRBJ1-3, with a possible D match to TRBD1 (6 bases). In germline, CDR1 is SGDLS, CDR2 YYNGEE. V was pared by 0 bases and J by 4 bases, with 20 bases between. The CDR3 is made up of 18 amino acids.

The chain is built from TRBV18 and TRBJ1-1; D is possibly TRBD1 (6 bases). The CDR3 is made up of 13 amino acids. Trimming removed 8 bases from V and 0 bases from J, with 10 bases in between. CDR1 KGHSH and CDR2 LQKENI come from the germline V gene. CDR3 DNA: TGTGCCAGCGCCCCAGGGGTGAACACTGAAGCTTTCTTT. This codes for CASAPGVNTEAFF.

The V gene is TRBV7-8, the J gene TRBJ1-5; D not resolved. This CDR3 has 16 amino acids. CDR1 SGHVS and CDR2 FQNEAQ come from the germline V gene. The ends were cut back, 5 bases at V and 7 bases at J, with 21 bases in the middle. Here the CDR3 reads CASSPKSLLLIQPQHF. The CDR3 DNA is TGTGCCAGCAGCCCCAAAAGCCTACTTCTTATCCAGCCCCAGCATTTT.

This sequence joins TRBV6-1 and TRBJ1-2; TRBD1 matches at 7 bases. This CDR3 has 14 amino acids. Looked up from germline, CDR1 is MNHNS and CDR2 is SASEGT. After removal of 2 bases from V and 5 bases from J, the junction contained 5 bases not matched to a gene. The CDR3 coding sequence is TGTGCCAGCAGTGAAATGAGGGGGCGGTATGGCTACACCTTC. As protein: CASSEMRGRYGYTF.